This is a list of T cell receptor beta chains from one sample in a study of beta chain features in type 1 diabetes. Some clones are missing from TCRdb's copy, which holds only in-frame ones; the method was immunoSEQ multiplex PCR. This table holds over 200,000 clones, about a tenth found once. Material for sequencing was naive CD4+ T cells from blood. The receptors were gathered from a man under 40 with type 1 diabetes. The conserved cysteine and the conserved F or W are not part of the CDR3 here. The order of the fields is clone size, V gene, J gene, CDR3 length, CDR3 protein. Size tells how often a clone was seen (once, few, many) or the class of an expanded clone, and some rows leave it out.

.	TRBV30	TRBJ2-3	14	AWSGGLAGLSDTQY
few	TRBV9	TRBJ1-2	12	ASSGNRGNYGYT
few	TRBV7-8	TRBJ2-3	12	ASSPGTRTDTQY
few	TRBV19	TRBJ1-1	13	ASITGIGGNTEAF
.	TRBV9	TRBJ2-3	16	ASSVDLGRTLSTDTQY
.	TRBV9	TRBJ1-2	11	ASSPRQGLSYT
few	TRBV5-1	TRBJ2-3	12	ASSWTGRTDTQY
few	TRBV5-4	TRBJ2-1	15	ASSALAGGITYNEQF
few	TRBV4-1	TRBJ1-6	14	ASSQVLGQTNSPLH
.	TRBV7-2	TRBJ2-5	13	ASSSSGTSGGTQY
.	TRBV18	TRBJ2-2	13	ASSPRSGYTGELF
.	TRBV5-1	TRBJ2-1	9	ASRFSWEQF
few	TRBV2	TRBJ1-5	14	ASSDIRTWSNQPQH
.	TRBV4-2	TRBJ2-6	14	ASRGQGAVGANVLT
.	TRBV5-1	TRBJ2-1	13	ASSLVEGASNEQF
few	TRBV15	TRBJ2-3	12	ATSRGQGIDTQY
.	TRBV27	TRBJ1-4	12	ASSIGQGEGKLF
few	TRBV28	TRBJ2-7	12	ASSPPTHSYEQY
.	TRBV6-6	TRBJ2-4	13	ASSPSGVDKNIQY
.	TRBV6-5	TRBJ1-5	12	ASRGQGAHQPQH
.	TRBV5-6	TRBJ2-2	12	ASFRTSGTGELF
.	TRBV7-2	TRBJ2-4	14	ASSEEYSLAKNIQY
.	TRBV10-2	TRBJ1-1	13	ASSEPGTGNTEAF
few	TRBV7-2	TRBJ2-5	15	ASSFGLSGGAAETQY
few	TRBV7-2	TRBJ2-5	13	ASSPGDRAVETQY
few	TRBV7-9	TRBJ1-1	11	ATSQGEGTEAF
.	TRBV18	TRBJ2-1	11	ASLPDTNNEQF
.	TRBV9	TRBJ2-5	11	ASSVLQGETQY
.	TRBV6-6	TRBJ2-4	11	AVYSVAKNIQY
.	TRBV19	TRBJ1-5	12	ASSISGGNQPQH
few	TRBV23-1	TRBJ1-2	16	ASSQSSTGQGRNYGYT
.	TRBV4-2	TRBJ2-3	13	ASSPGQGGTDTQY
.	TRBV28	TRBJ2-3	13	ASTLGLAGADTQY
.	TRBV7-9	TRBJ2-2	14	ATAPRLGANTGELF
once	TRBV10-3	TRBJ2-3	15	AISAGLAGVNTDTQY
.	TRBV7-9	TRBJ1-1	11	ASSLRQDSEAF
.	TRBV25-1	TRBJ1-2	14	ASGSMDSPSSYGYT
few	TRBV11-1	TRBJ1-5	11	ASSPDREQPQH
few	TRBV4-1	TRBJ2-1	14	ASSQAGLAGVAEQF
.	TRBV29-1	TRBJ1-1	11	SGGQGLNTEAF
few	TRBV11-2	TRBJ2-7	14	ASSAHSPQGSYEQY
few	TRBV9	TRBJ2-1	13	ASSPLGGAFNEQF
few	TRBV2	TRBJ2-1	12	ASSSPRGWNEQF
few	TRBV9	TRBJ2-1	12	ASSGGLAFDRQF
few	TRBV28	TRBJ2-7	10	ASASNGREQY
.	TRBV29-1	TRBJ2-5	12	SVEGRGSQETQY
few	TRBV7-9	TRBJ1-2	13	ASSQGVAVYYGYT
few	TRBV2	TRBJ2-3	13	ASSASLVVQDTQY
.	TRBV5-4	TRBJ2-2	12	ASSLESGGGELF
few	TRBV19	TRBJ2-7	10	ASSMDSYEQY